The 9 T cell receptor beta chains in this list originate from one sample, sequenced in a study of blood T cells in healthy people across ages. Primed by a sample-barcoded 5' primer and a J-beta primer mix, a second PCR proceeded for roughly 6 to 12 cycles. Using its own MiXCR run on the 5' RACE reads, TCRdb lists one record per CDR3 protein. Of roughly 790,000 distinct CDR3 sequences in the sample, about 40% were seen once. Sequencing used blood. All receptors derive from a woman in her fifties or sixties in good health.

This clonotype has a handful of counts. The chain uses TRBV20-1 and TRBJ2-5; a possible D gene is TRBD1 (5 bases). The CDR3 is made up of 13 amino acids. Germline V gene data show CDR1 as DFQATT and CDR2 as SNEGSKA (reference sequence). Deletions cut 3 bases from V and 5 bases from J, with 13 bases between. Here the CDR3 reads CSASLAGLETQYF. For the CDR3, the DNA is TGCAGTGCTAGCTTGGCAGGGCTTGAGACCCAGTACTTC.

The CDR3 DNA is TGCAGCTATACTTCAGGGACAGATACGCAGTATTTT. This gives the protein CSYTSGTDTQYF. The V gene is TRBV29-1, the J gene TRBJ2-3; a possible D gene is TRBD1 (5 bases). The CDR3 is 12 amino acids. CDR1 is SQVTM and CDR2 is ANQGSEA in the germline V gene. V lost 8 bases and J 3 bases, leaving 12 bases between the germline ends.

This clonotype was counted between two and nine times. The CDR3 spells CSALPGTGRNSPLHF. The CDR3, as DNA: TGCAGTGCTCTTCCCGGGACAGGGCGTAATTCACCCCTCCACTTT. V gene TRBV20-1 combines with J gene TRBJ1-6, with TRBD1 matching over 9 bases. Germline assignment: CDR1 DFQATT and CDR2 SNEGSKA (reference sequence). With 5 bases clipped from V and 6 bases from J, the junction kept 8 bases outside the gene matches. This CDR3 contains 15 residues.

This clonotype was recorded at least ten times. V usage is TRBV7-2 and J usage is TRBJ2-3; D remains ambiguous. The CDR3 is 13 residues long. The V end lost 5 bases, the J end lost 2 bases, and 8 bases lay between the germline ends. Germline V gene sequence: CDR1 SGHTA, CDR2 FQGNSA. The CDR3 reads CASSTPVTDTQYF. The CDR3, as DNA: TGTGCCAGCAGCACCCCAGTCACAGATACGCAGTATTTT.

This clonotype was found a few times. V gene TRBV28 combines with J gene TRBJ2-3; no definite D call. The germline CDR1 and CDR2 sequences are MDHEN and SYDVKM. Trimming stripped 9 bases from V and 5 bases from J, with 9 bases between. The CDR3 is 11 residues long. CDR3 sequence (DNA): TGTGCCAGTACATATGAAGATACGCAGTATTTT. The encoded protein is CASTYEDTQYF.

This clonotype was counted a few times. This rearrangement joins TRBV28 to TRBJ2-1, with TRBD1 matching over 7 bases. CDR3 length: 11 residues. Germline loops: CDR1 MDHEN, CDR2 SYDVKM. V was pared by 7 bases and J by 10 bases, with 4 bases of the junction left unmatched. The CDR3, as DNA: TGTGCCAGCACCCTGGACAGGGAGCAGTTCTTC. It is translated as CASTLDREQFF.

The chain is built from TRBV14 and TRBJ1-2; tentative D call: TRBD1 (6 bases). Trimming took off 4 bases at V and 4 bases at J, with 19 bases between the two ends. There are 16 residues in the CDR3. From germline, CDR1 is SGHDN and CDR2 FVKESK. The CDR3 reads CASSPSGQGLVYGYTF. The CDR3 DNA reads as TGTGCCAGCAGCCCTAGTGGTCAGGGGCTCGTCTATGGCTACACCTTC.

The chain is built from TRBV20-1 and TRBJ2-1; a weak D match, TRBD1 (6 bases). The germline V gene encodes CDR1 DFQATT and CDR2 SNEGSKA (reference sequence). V lost 5 bases, J lost 4 bases, and 15 bases lay in between. This CDR3 comprises 14 residues. CDR3 loop: CSAGGWGKYNEQFF. In DNA form, the CDR3 reads TGCAGTGCTGGGGGCTGGGGCAAATACAATGAGCAGTTCTTC.

This clonotype was picked up a small number of times. The V call is TRBV5-1, the J call TRBJ2-7, with D uncertain. Germline V gene data show CDR1 as SGHRS and CDR2 as YFSETQ. The CDR3 contains 11 residues. Between the trimmed V and J ends, which lost 0 bases and 10 bases, there was a span of 8 bases. The CDR3 region is CASSLEGLQYF. CDR3 DNA: TGCGCCAGCAGCTTGGAAGGTCTTCAGTACTTC.